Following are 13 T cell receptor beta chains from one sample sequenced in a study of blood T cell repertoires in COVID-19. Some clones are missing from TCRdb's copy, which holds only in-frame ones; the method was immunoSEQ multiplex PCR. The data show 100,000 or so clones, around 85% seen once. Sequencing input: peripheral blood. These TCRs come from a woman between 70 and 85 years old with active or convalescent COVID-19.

CDR3 sequence: CASQEGGGNEKLFF. The CDR3 DNA is TGTGCCAGTCAAGAAGGGGGGGGAAATGAAAAACTGTTTTTT. This chain connects TRBV19 to TRBJ1-4; D is perhaps TRBD1 (6 bases). CDR1 is LNHDA, CDR2 SQIVND, per germline (reference sequence). V was trimmed by 8 bases and J by 5 bases, leaving 15 bases between them. The CDR3 has 14 amino acids.

In DNA, the CDR3 is TGCGCCAGCAACTCTGGGGGGGCAGAGACCCAGTACTTC. This sequence encodes CASNSGGAETQYF. The chain employs TRBV5-1 and TRBJ2-5; tentative D call: TRBD2 (7 bases). This CDR3 spans 13 amino acids. V lost 6 bases, J lost 4 bases, and 13 bases lay in between. Germline-derived CDR1 and CDR2 are SGHRS and YFSETQ.

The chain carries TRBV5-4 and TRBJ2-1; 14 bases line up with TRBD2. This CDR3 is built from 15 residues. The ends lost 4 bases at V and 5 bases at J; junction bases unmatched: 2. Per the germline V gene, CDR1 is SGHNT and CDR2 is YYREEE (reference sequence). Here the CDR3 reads CASSAGLAGDNEQFF. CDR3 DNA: TGTGCCAGCAGCGCGGGACTAGCGGGGGACAATGAGCAGTTCTTC.

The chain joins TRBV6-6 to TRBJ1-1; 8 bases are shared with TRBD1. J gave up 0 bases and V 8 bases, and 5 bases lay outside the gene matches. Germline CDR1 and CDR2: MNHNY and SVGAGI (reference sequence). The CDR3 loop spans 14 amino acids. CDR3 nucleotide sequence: TGTGCCAGCGACAGGGGAGGAATGAACACTGAAGCTTTCTTT. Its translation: CASDRGGMNTEAFF.

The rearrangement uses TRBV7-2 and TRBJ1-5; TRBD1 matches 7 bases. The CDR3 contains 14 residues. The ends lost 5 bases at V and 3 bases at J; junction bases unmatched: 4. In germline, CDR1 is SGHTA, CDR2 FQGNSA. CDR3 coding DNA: TGTGCCAGCAGCGCGACAGGGTTCAATCAGCCCCAGCATTTT. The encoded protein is CASSATGFNQPQHF.

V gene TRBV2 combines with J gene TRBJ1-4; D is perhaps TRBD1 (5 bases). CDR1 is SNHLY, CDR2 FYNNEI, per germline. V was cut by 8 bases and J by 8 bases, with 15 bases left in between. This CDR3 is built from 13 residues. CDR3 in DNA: TGTGCCAGCGCGGGGGGTTCGACGGAAAAACTGTTTTTT. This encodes CASAGGSTEKLFF. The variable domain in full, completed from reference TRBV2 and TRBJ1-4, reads EPEVTQTPSHQVTQMGQEVILRCVPISNHLYFYWYRQILGQKVEFLVSFYNNEISEKSEIFDDQFSVERPDGSNFTLKIRSTKLEDSAMYFCASAGGSTEKLFFGSGTQLSVL.

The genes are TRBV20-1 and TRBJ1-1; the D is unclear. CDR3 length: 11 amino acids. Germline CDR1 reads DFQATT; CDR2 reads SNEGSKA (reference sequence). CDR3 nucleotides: TGCAGCCTACCTCTTGGAGCTGAAGCTTTCTTT. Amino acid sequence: CSLPLGAEAFF.

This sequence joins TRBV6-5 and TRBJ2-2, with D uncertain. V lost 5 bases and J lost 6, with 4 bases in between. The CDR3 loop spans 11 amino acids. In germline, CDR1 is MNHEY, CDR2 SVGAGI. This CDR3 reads CASSRAGELFF. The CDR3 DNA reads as TGTGCCAGCAGTCGGGCCGGGGAGCTGTTTTTT.

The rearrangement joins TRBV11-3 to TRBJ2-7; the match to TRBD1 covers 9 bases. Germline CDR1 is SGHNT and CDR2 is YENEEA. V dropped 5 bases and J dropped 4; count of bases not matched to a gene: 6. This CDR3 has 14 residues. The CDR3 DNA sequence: TGTGCCAGCAGCCTGGGACAGGGTGAATACGAGCAGTACTTC. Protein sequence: CASSLGQGEYEQYF.

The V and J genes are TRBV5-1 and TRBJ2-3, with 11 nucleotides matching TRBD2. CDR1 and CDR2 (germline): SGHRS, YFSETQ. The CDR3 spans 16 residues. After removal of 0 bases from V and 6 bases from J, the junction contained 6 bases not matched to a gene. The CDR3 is CASSLALAGGLDTQYF. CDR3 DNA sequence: TGCGCCAGCAGCTTGGCCCTAGCGGGGGGTTTGGATACGCAGTATTTT.

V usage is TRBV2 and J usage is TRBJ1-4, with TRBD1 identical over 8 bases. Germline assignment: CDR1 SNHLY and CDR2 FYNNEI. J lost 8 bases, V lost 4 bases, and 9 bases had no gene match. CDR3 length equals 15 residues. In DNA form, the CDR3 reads TGTGCCAGCAGTGTCCCCCAGGGGGCGGGAGAAAAACTGTTTTTT. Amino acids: CASSVPQGAGEKLFF.

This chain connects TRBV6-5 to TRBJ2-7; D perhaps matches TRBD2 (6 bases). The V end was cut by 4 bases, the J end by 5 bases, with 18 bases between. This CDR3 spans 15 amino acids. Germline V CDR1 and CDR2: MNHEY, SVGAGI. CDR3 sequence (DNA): TGTGCCAGCAGTTCGGCTGGGAGGATTAGTAACGAGCAGTACTTC. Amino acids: CASSSAGRISNEQYF.

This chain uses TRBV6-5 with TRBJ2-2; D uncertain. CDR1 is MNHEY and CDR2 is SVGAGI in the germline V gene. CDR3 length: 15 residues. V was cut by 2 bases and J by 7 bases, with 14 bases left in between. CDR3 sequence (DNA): TGTGCCAGCAGTTACACCAAGACCCGCGGCGGGGAGCTGTTTTTT. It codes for CASSYTKTRGGELFF.